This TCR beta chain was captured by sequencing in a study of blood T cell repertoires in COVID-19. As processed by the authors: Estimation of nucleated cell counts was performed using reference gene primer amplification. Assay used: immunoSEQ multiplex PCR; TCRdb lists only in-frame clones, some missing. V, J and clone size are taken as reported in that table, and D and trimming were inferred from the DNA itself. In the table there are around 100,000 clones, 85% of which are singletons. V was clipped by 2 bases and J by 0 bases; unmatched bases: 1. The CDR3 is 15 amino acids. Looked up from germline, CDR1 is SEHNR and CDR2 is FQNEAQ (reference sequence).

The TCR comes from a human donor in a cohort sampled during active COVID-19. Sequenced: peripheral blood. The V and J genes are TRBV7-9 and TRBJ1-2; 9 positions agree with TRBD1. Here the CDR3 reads CASSLTGGSNYGYTF. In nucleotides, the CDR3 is TGTGCCAGCAGCTTAACAGGGGGCTCTAACTATGGCTACACCTTC.